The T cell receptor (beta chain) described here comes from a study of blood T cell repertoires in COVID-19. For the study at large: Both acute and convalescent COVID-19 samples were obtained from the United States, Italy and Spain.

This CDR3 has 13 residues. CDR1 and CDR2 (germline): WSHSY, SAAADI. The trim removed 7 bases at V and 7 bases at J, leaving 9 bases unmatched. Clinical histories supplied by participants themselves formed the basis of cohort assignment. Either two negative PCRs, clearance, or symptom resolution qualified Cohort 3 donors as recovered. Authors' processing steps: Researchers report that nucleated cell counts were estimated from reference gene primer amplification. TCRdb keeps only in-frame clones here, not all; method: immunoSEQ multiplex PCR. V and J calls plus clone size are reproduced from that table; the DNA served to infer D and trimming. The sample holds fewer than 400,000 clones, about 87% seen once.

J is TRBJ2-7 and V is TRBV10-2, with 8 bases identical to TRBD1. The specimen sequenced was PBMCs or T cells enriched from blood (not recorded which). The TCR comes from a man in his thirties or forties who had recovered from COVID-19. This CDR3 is CASTPGGAGEQYF. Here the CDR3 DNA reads TGCGCCAGCACCCCAGGGGGCGCCGGGGAGCAGTACTTC.